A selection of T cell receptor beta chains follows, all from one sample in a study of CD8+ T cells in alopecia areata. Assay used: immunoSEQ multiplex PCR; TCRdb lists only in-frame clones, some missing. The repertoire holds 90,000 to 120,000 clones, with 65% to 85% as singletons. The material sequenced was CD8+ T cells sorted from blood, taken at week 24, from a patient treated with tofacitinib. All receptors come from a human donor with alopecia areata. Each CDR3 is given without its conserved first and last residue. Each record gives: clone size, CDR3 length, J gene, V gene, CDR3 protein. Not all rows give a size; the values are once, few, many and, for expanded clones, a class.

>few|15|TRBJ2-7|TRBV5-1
ASSLVQGPSLDYEQY
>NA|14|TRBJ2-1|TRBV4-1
ASSRPHGGPYNEQF
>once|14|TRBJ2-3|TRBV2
ASSVTSGGYTDTQY
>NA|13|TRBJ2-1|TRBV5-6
ASSLGPGAGNEQF
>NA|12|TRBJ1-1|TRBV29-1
SVEGEGSNTEAF
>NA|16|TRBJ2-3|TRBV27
ASSPLLWTGLATDTQY
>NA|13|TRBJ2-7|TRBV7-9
ASSSHLPRAYEQY
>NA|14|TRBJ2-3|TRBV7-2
ASSHSGGLLTDTQY
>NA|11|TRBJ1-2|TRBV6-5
ASSYSSTYGYT
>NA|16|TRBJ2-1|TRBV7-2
ASSRLAGDPSSYNEQF
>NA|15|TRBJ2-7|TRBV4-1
ASSQAPQGQLSYEQY
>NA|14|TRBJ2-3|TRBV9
ASSVENRDDTDTQY
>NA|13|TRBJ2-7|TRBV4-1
ASSADRTGYYEQY
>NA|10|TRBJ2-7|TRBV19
ATGDSPYEQY
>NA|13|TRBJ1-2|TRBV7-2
ASSLGAGGDYGYT
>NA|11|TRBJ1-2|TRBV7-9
ASSLGAAYGYT
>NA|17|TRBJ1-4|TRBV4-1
ASSLPKEGANRGNEKLF
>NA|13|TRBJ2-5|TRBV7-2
ASSPNSGGRETQY
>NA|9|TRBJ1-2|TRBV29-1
SVGGTDGYT
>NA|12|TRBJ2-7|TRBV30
AWTIPGTRYEQY
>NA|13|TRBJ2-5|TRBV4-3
ASSQDTGPRETQY
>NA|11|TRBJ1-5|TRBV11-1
ASSYGTGKPQH
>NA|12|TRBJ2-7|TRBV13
ASSLGGGTYEQY
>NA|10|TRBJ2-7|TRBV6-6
ASMTGSYEQY